This T cell receptor beta chain came from a study of shared clonotypes between healthy human individuals. Turning to this clone: As yet, its antigen is unknown.

Here immunoSEQ multiplex PCR was the method, and the copy in TCRdb shows in-frame clones only, minus some. The data contain millions of clones, approximately 95% of them singletons. Trimming pared 7 bases from V and 10 bases from J, leaving 14 bases between. The length of the CDR3 is 11 residues. Germline assignment: CDR1 SQVTM and CDR2 ANQGSEA. Study results and caveats: The donor pool, a small one, limited the genetic and exposure-history diversity represented.

This chain uses TRBV29-1 with TRBJ2-1; D is unresolved. The sequence came from a man between 18 and 35 years old in good health. Some clones in this sample may be carry-over from other donors' samples. Sequencing was done on a sample of naive CD4+ T cells from PBMCs. The subset here: CD45RA+ positively selected. DNA of the CDR3: TGCAGCGCTTCTGCTAGACGCGAGCAGTTCTTC. Amino acids: CSASARREQFF.